Presented here are 9 T cell receptor beta chains from one specimen sequenced in a study of cytomegalovirus exposure and HLA in healthy donors. PCR employed 60 Vbeta and 13 Jbeta primers. Clones were sequenced by immunoSEQ multiplex PCR, and TCRdb holds only the in-frame ones, with some missing. This sample yields around 150,000 clones, of which 60% to 80% are seen a single time; 4.9% belongs to the top ten. The sequenced sample was PBMCs. The source of these receptors is a male donor in good health and CMV-seronegative.

This clone is a singleton in its sample. V and J are TRBV6-5 and TRBJ2-3; maybe TRBD2 (6 bases). V was clipped by 0 bases and J by 1 base, with 11 bases between them. This CDR3 is built from 16 residues. Germline CDR1 reads MNHEY; CDR2 reads SVGAGI. In DNA form, the CDR3 reads TGTGCCAGCAGTTACTCGACTGGGACTGGCACAGATACGCAGTATTTT. Its protein product is CASSYSTGTGTDTQYF.

With regard to this clone: An end of the junction does not agree with germline; a read error may underlie this. Other nucleotide sequences from this sample produce the same CDR3. The CDR3: CASSWTGGIYEQYF. The CDR3 coding sequence is TGTGCCAGCAGCTGGACAGGGGGCATCTACGAGCAATACTTC. V gene TRBV11-2 combines with J gene TRBJ2-7; 11 nucleotides agree with TRBD1. This CDR3 has 14 residues. Germline lookup yields CDR1 SGHAT and CDR2 FQNNGV.

The chain is built from TRBV9 and TRBJ2-1; possible D gene TRBD2, 6 bases. Germline values: CDR1 SGDLS, CDR2 YYNGEE. Trimming pared 0 bases from V and 2 bases from J, leaving 9 bases between. The CDR3 loop spans 15 amino acids. As DNA, the CDR3 is TGTGCCAGCAGCGTAGACGGCGGGACCTACAATGAGCAGTTCTTC. Amino acids: CASSVDGGTYNEQFF.

The CDR3 sequence: CASSVSTGRDIQYF. CDR3 bases: TGTGCCAGCAGTGTTTCTACAGGCCGGGACATTCAGTACTTC. The V call is TRBV28, the J call TRBJ2-4, with D perhaps TRBD1 (5 bases). Trimming stripped 5 bases from V and 8 bases from J, with 16 bases between. Germline V CDR1 and CDR2: MDHEN, SYDVKM. This CDR3 has 14 amino acids. The entire variable domain, with the rest obtained from reference TRBV28 and TRBJ2-4, is as follows: DVKVTQSSRYLVKRTGEKVFLECVQDMDHENMFWYRQDPGLGLRLIYFSYDVKMKEKGDIPEGYSVSREKKERFSLILESASTNQTSMYLCASSVSTGRDIQYFGAGTRLSVL.

The V gene is TRBV7-9, the J gene TRBJ2-5, with 8 bases identical to TRBD1. The better agreement between TRBJ2-7 and the DNA end casts doubt on the J call. The CDR3 runs to 13 residues. Germline CDR1 and CDR2: SEHNR and FQNEAQ (reference sequence). The CDR3 is CASSPGTGYEQYF. In DNA form, the CDR3 reads TGTGCCAGCAGCCCTGGGACAGGCTACGAGCAGTACTTC.

The CDR3 region has the DNA TGTGCCAGCACGAGACAAGTTAATGAAAAACTGTTTTTT. Protein: CASTRQVNEKLFF. The gene calls are TRBV4-2 and TRBJ1-4, with D hard to call. Trimming pared 7 bases from V and 4 bases from J, leaving 10 bases between. Looked up from germline, CDR1 is LGHNA and CDR2 is YNFKEQ. The CDR3 runs to 13 residues.

J is TRBJ1-2 and V is TRBV6-5; 10 nucleotides match TRBD1. Losses at the gene ends were 6 bases for V and 6 bases for J; bases not matched to a gene: 1. The CDR3 extends over 12 amino acids. The germline CDR1 and CDR2 sequences are MNHEY and SVGAGI. Here the CDR3 DNA reads TGTGCCAGCAGGGGGACAGGGGATGGCTACACCTTC. Amino acid sequence: CASRGTGDGYTF.

The chain employs TRBV11-2 and TRBJ1-5; D ambiguous. V lost 3 bases and J 3 bases, leaving 3 bases between the germline ends. The CDR3 sequence is 12 residues long. In germline, CDR1 is SGHAT, CDR2 FQNNGV. The CDR3 DNA reads TGTGCCAGCAGCTTCTTCAATCAGCCCCAGCATTTT. Protein sequence: CASSFFNQPQHF.

The chain combines TRBV21-1 with TRBJ1-5; the table's D gene call, TRBD1, was not cross checked with the DNA. TRBV21-1 is a pseudogene. The CDR3 consists of 14 residues. CDR3 nucleotides: TGTGCCAGCAGCCTCCCCGGGACAAAAAAGCCCCAGCATTTT. Its protein product is CASSLPGTKKPQHF.